Below are 24 T cell receptor beta chains sequenced from a single sample in a study of Ad26.COV2.S vaccination and SARS-CoV-2 variants. Documented treatment: some 20 received Ad26.COV2.S at low or high dose, single or two shots; about 5 received placebo; per-sample allocation not given. At day 63 after the first vaccine or placebo injection, samples were drawn. Data came from immunoSEQ multiplex PCR; TCRdb stores just in-frame clones and leaves some out. The repertoire includes about 390,000 clones, roughly 90% of them detected once, and around 1.8% sits in the top ten. The source material was peripheral blood, sampled in a trial of Ad26.COV2.S vaccine versus placebo. The receptors derive from a person aged 18 to 59 who received the Ad26.COV2.S COVID-19 vaccine or a placebo.

The chain combines TRBV27 with TRBJ2-1; TRBD1 matches at 9 bases. CDR3 length: 16 amino acids. The junction had 7 bases not matched to a gene; V was cut back by 0 bases and J by 7 bases. Germline V gene sequence: CDR1 MNHEY, CDR2 SMNVEV (reference sequence). The CDR3 is CASSLSPGQGYNEQFF. The CDR3 DNA reads TGTGCCAGCAGTTTATCTCCGGGACAGGGTTATAATGAGCAGTTCTTC.

The chain links TRBV5-5 to TRBJ1-2; TRBD1 is a possible D gene (5 bases). Trimming pared 0 bases from V and 3 bases from J, leaving 6 bases between. CDR3 length equals 13 residues. Germline assignment: CDR1 SGHKS and CDR2 YYEKEE (reference sequence). The CDR3 sequence is CASSLGRDYGYTF. The DNA of the CDR3 is TGTGCCAGCAGCTTGGGCAGGGACTATGGCTACACCTTC.

CDR3 nucleotide sequence: TGCGCCAGCAGCCAAGTTGCGGGGGCCACCACGAACATTCAGTACTTC. Protein product: CASSQVAGATTNIQYF. The rearrangement joins TRBV4-1 to TRBJ2-4; the D gene is possibly TRBD2 (7 bases). The V gene lost 1 base and the J gene lost 7 bases, with 17 bases spanning the gap. This CDR3 region has 16 residues. CDR1 and CDR2 from the germline V gene are MGHRA and YSYEKL.

This chain uses TRBV30 with TRBJ1-1; weak D call: TRBD1 (5 bases). The germline CDR1 and CDR2 sequences are GTSNPN and SVGIG (reference sequence). The CDR3 consists of 10 residues. V lost 7 bases, J lost 7 bases, and 10 bases lay in between. CDR3 residues: CALQVGEAFF. The CDR3 DNA sequence: TGTGCCTTACAGGTGGGTGAAGCTTTCTTT. Drawing the rest from reference TRBV30 and TRBJ1-1, the complete variable domain is SQTIHQWPATLVQPVGSPLSLECTVEGTSNPNLYWYRQAAGRGLQLLFYSVGIGQISSEVPQNLSASRPQDRQFILSSKKLLLSDSGFYLCALQVGEAFFGQGTRLTVV.

This clone is a singleton in its sample. The chain uses TRBV11-2 and TRBJ2-7, with D possibly being TRBD1 (5 bases). Trimming removed 0 bases at V and 1 base at J, with 13 bases between. The CDR3 runs 16 residues. Germline V gene sequence: CDR1 SGHAT, CDR2 FQNNGV. CDR3 residues: CASSLDETALSYEQYF. CDR3 sequence (DNA): TGTGCCAGCAGCTTAGACGAGACAGCTCTTTCCTACGAGCAGTACTTC.

CDR3: CAWSVHEFNQPQHF. CDR3 coding DNA: TGTGCCTGGAGTGTACACGAGTTCAATCAGCCCCAGCATTTT. The V call is TRBV30, the J call TRBJ1-5; no reliable D call. The germline CDR1 and CDR2 sequences are GTSNPN and SVGIG (reference sequence). The V end lost 0 bases, the J end lost 3 bases, and 9 bases lay between the germline ends. This CDR3 has 14 residues. The full variable domain, its missing parts supplied by reference TRBV30 and TRBJ1-5, is SQTIHQWPATLVQPVGSPLSLECTVEGTSNPNLYWYRQAAGRGLQLLFYSVGIGQISSEVPQNLSASRPQDRQFILSSKKLLLSDSGFYLCAWSVHEFNQPQHFGDGTRLSIL.

The genes are TRBV7-2 and TRBJ2-5, with D possibly being TRBD2 (6 bases). The CDR3 covers 14 residues. Germline V gene sequence: CDR1 SGHTA, CDR2 FQGNSA. V was pared by 3 bases and J by 0 bases, with 8 bases between. CDR3 amino acids: CASSFGGDQETQYF. In nucleotides, the CDR3 is TGTGCCAGCAGCTTTGGCGGGGACCAAGAGACCCAGTACTTC.

The table lists this clone with a few counts. The V and J genes are TRBV30 and TRBJ2-3; TRBD2 aligns across 8 bases. The CDR3 is made up of 15 amino acids. With 1 base clipped from V and 6 bases from J, the junction kept 9 bases outside the gene matches. Germline CDR1 and CDR2: GTSNPN and SVGIG (reference sequence). DNA of the CDR3: TGTGCCTGGAGTGCAGCGGGGGACCCGTACGATACGCAGTATTTT. Residues: CAWSAAGDPYDTQYF. The whole variable domain, remainder taken from reference TRBV30 and TRBJ2-3, is SQTIHQWPATLVQPVGSPLSLECTVEGTSNPNLYWYRQAAGRGLQLLFYSVGIGQISSEVPQNLSASRPQDRQFILSSKKLLLSDSGFYLCAWSAAGDPYDTQYFGPGTRLTVL.

This chain connects TRBV12-3 or TRBV12-4 to TRBJ2-1; no clear D. The CDR3 runs to 13 residues. V was clipped by 3 bases and J by 2 bases, with 5 bases between them. The CDR3 sequence is CASSFAPYNEQFF. CDR3 in DNA: TGTGCCAGCAGTTTCGCCCCCTACAATGAGCAGTTCTTC.

The V call is TRBV19, the J call TRBJ1-1; TRBD1 is a possible D gene (5 bases). The CDR3 runs 14 residues. The V end was cut by 7 bases, the J end by 2 bases, with 14 bases between. Looked up from germline, CDR1 is LNHDA and CDR2 is SQIVND (reference sequence). CDR3 region: CASTIGGVNTEAFF. The CDR3, as DNA: TGTGCCAGTACCATCGGAGGGGTTAACACTGAAGCTTTCTTT.

A few counts support this clone. The rearrangement uses TRBV2 and TRBJ2-5, with TRBD1 matching over 8 bases. This CDR3 is 15 amino acids long. Germline CDR1 is SNHLY and CDR2 is FYNNEI. V shed 5 bases, J shed 2 bases, and the junction held 7 bases outside the gene matches. CDR3 DNA sequence: TGTGCCAGCAGTCGACAGGGGCGACCTCAAGAGACCCAGTACTTC. Its translation: CASSRQGRPQETQYF.

This chain's CDR3 is CASSSNDVETQYF. CDR3 DNA: TGTGCCAGCAGCTCAAACGACGTTGAGACCCAGTACTTC. The V and J genes are TRBV7-9 and TRBJ2-5; the D is unclear. Germline V gene lookup returns CDR1 SEHNR and CDR2 FQNEAQ (reference sequence). Trimming stripped 4 bases from V and 5 bases from J, with 11 bases between. CDR3 length: 13 residues.

The chain joins TRBV5-6 to TRBJ1-1, with TRBD1 matching over 8 bases. Per germline, CDR1 SGHDT and CDR2 YYEEEE. This CDR3 has 17 amino acids. The trim removed 4 bases at V and 6 bases at J, leaving 17 bases unmatched. The CDR3 DNA reads TGTGCCAGCAGCCTTAACCGGGACAGGTTTAGAGAGGCTGAAGCTTTCTTT. It translates to CASSLNRDRFREAEAFF. Full variable domain (outside the CDR3, taken from reference TRBV5-6 and TRBJ1-1): DAGVTQSPTHLIKTRGQQVTLRCSPKSGHDTVSWYQQALGQGPQFIFQYYEEEERQRGNFPDRFSGHQFPNYSSELNVNALLLGDSALYLCASSLNRDRFREAEAFFGQGTRLTVV.

This chain joins TRBV18 and TRBJ2-3, with 12 nucleotides matching TRBD2. The trim removed 2 bases at V and 4 bases at J, leaving 4 bases unmatched. Germline CDR1 reads KGHSH; CDR2 reads LQKENI. The CDR3 is made up of 16 amino acids. This chain's CDR3 is CASSPSPSGGADTQYF. The CDR3 DNA reads as TGTGCCAGCTCACCAAGTCCTAGCGGGGGGGCAGATACGCAGTATTTT.

The chain uses TRBV11-2 and TRBJ2-3; the D is unclear. Germline lookup yields CDR1 SGHAT and CDR2 FQNNGV. Deletions cut 5 bases from V and 0 bases from J, with 9 bases between. CDR3 length: 14 residues. CDR3 protein: CASSPLESTDTQYF. The CDR3, as DNA: TGTGCCAGCAGCCCCCTTGAAAGCACAGATACGCAGTATTTT. Looking up the rest from reference TRBV11-2 and TRBJ2-3 gives the full variable domain: EAGVAQSPRYKIIEKRQSVAFWCNPISGHATLYWYQQILGQGPKLLIQFQNNGVVDDSQLPKDRFSAERLKGVDSTLKIQPAKLEDSAVYLCASSPLESTDTQYFGPGTRLTVL.

This chain links TRBV19 with TRBJ2-7, with D perhaps given as TRBD1 or TRBD2 (5 bases each). This CDR3 is 13 amino acids long. CDR1 is LNHDA and CDR2 is SQIVND in the germline V gene (reference sequence). V was clipped by 7 bases and J by 4 bases, with 14 bases between them. CDR3 nucleotide sequence: TGTGCCAGTACCGCAGGTGGGGGTTACGAGCAGTACTTC. Amino acid sequence: CASTAGGGYEQYF.

The CDR3 here is CASSESGQGAYEQYF. In DNA, the CDR3 is TGCGCCAGCAGTGAGTCGGGACAGGGGGCTTACGAGCAGTACTTC. The chain recombines TRBV10-1 with TRBJ2-7; 12 positions agree with TRBD1. V trimming: 0 bases; J trimming: 4 bases; junction bases outside the gene matches: 1. From germline, CDR1 is WNHNN and CDR2 SYGVQD (reference sequence). CDR3 length equals 15 residues.

The chain carries TRBV10-2 and TRBJ2-2, with D unresolved. The ends were cut back, 1 base at V and 7 bases at J, with 4 bases in the middle. This CDR3 has 12 amino acids. Germline lookup yields CDR1 WSHSY and CDR2 SAAADI. The CDR3 sequence is CASSELGGELFF. CDR3 bases: TGCGCCAGCAGTGAGTTAGGCGGGGAGCTGTTTTTT.

V usage is TRBV5-1 and J usage is TRBJ1-2, with D possibly matching TRBD1 (6 bases). CDR3 length: 16 amino acids. V lost 0 bases to trimming and J lost 4 bases, with 16 bases between them. Germline assignment: CDR1 SGHRS and CDR2 YFSETQ. The CDR3 bases are TGCGCCAGCAGCTTGGGACAGGAATCGGTACCCTATGGCTACACCTTC. The encoded protein is CASSLGQESVPYGYTF.

This rearrangement joins TRBV28 to TRBJ2-5; no clear D gene. V was pared by 7 bases and J by 4 bases, with 16 bases between. The CDR3 has 14 residues. CDR1 and CDR2 (germline): MDHEN, SYDVKM. CDR3 in amino acids: CASNINSGPETQYF. CDR3 nucleotide sequence: TGTGCCAGCAATATCAATTCAGGCCCAGAGACCCAGTACTTC.

This clone was recorded once. The V and J genes are TRBV18 and TRBJ1-1; perhaps TRBD1 as D (6 bases). This CDR3 comprises 16 residues. From germline, CDR1 is KGHSH and CDR2 LQKENI. The V gene lost 3 bases and the J gene lost 0 bases, with 14 bases spanning the gap. CDR3 DNA sequence: TGTGCCAGCTCACCCGGACAGCCTACCATGAACACTGAAGCTTTCTTT. Translation gives CASSPGQPTMNTEAFF.

The rearrangement links TRBV4-1 to TRBJ1-1; TRBD1 matches 7 bases. With 5 bases clipped from V and 5 bases from J, the junction kept 8 bases outside the gene matches. This CDR3 has 14 residues. CDR1 and CDR2 (germline): MGHRA, YSYEKL. CDR3 DNA: TGCGCCAGCAGCTATCGACAGGGCTGGACTGAAGCTTTCTTT. Amino acid sequence: CASSYRQGWTEAFF.

This chain uses TRBV19 with TRBJ1-2, with a tentative D call TRBD1 (6 bases). In germline, CDR1 is LNHDA, CDR2 SQIVND (reference sequence). The CDR3 contains 16 residues. Trimming took 5 bases from V and 4 from J, leaving 20 bases between them. CDR3 protein: CASSSSGAREGYGYTF. Here the CDR3 DNA reads TGTGCCAGTAGTTCTTCGGGGGCCAGGGAAGGCTATGGCTACACCTTC. The whole variable domain, remainder taken from reference TRBV19 and TRBJ1-2, is DGGITQSPKYLFRKEGQNVTLSCEQNLNHDAMYWYRQDPGQGLRLIYYSQIVNDFQKGDIAEGYSVSREKKESFPLTVTSAQKNPTAFYLCASSSSGAREGYGYTFGSGTRLTVV.

The genes are TRBV7-8 and TRBJ1-1, with no clear D. Per the germline V gene, CDR1 is SGHVS and CDR2 is FQNEAQ. The V end was cut by 5 bases, the J end by 1 base, with 11 bases between. CDR3 size: 14 residues. The DNA for the CDR3 is TGTGCCAGCAGCCCAACTGTAGGGAACACTGAAGCTTTCTTT. Its protein product is CASSPTVGNTEAFF.